Shown below are 11 T cell receptor beta chains from a single sample sequenced in a study of T cell responses to AZD1222 COVID-19 vaccine. Produced via immunoSEQ multiplex PCR; TCRdb's table is partial and in-frame only. The data show 98,000 or so clones, around nine tenths seen once. This sample comprised peripheral blood, obtained 28 days after the second AZD1222 dose. These receptors were taken from an adult who received the AZD1222 COVID-19 vaccine.

This clone was observed many times. The V and J genes are TRBV11-2 and TRBJ2-2, with D possibly TRBD1 on 5 matching bases. The V gene lost 3 bases and the J gene lost 6 bases, with 14 bases spanning the gap. The length of the CDR3 is 15 residues. Germline V lookup: CDR1 SGHAT, CDR2 FQNNGV. The CDR3 sequence is CASSFVDTGPGELFF. The DNA of the CDR3 is TGTGCCAGCAGCTTTGTGGACACCGGGCCCGGGGAGCTGTTTTTT.

The chain carries TRBV5-8 and TRBJ2-2, with D perhaps TRBD2 (5 bases). The V end was cut by 7 bases, the J end by 0 bases, with 19 bases between. CDR1 SGHTS and CDR2 YDEGEE come from the germline V gene. This CDR3 region has 17 residues. CDR3 amino acids: CASRREATTSNTGELFF. The CDR3 DNA sequence: TGTGCCAGCCGCCGGGAAGCGACCACCTCGAACACCGGGGAGCTGTTTTTT. Full variable domain (remainder filled in from reference TRBV5-8 and TRBJ2-2): EAGVTQSPTHLIKTRGQQATLRCSPISGHTSVYWYQQALGLGLQFLLWYDEGEERNRGNFPPRFSGRQFPNYSSELNVNALELEDSALYLCASRREATTSNTGELFFGEGSRLTVL.

The CDR3: CASTVEVQGNQPQHF. The CDR3 DNA reads as TGTGCCAGCACCGTCGAGGTCCAGGGCAATCAGCCCCAGCATTTT. The chain uses TRBV2 and TRBJ1-5; D is unclear. In germline, CDR1 is SNHLY, CDR2 FYNNEI. The germline V and J ends were trimmed by 7 bases and 2 bases, with 15 bases remaining between them. The CDR3 contains 15 residues.

The J gene is TRBJ1-1, the V gene TRBV9; D is ambiguous. V lost 3 bases and J lost 3, with 15 bases in between. The CDR3 spans 15 residues. Germline V gene lookup returns CDR1 SGDLS and CDR2 YYNGEE. CDR3 nucleotides: TGTGCCAGCAGCGCTGACGTGGGCGCGGACACTGAAGCTTTCTTT. The encoded protein is CASSADVGADTEAFF.

CDR3 sequence reads: CASSRTGIKIENTEAFF. The CDR3 region has the DNA TGCGCCAGCAGCCGGACAGGGATAAAGATAGAGAACACTGAAGCTTTCTTT. This chain joins TRBV5-1 and TRBJ1-1, with TRBD1 matching 8 bases. V dropped 4 bases and J dropped 1; count of bases not matched to a gene: 12. This CDR3 comprises 17 residues. Germline CDR1 and CDR2: SGHRS and YFSETQ.

CDR3 loop: CASSYQDEQFF. Here the CDR3 DNA reads TGTGCCAGCAGTTACCAGGATGAGCAGTTCTTC. The chain is built from TRBV6-5 and TRBJ2-1; D unresolved. The CDR3 covers 11 residues. V was shortened by 2 bases and J by 8 bases, with 4 bases between the two germline ends. The germline CDR1 and CDR2 sequences are MNHEY and SVGAGI.

This clone was detected only once. The chain recombines TRBV19 with TRBJ1-2, with 7 nucleotides matching TRBD1. Germline V gene lookup returns CDR1 LNHDA and CDR2 SQIVND (reference sequence). J gave up 4 bases and V 5 bases, and 13 bases lay outside the gene matches. This CDR3 has 16 amino acids. This CDR3 reads CASSLGGNRGPYGYTF. CDR3 bases: TGTGCCAGTAGTTTAGGAGGGAACAGGGGACCCTATGGCTACACCTTC.

This clone appeared a single time. The chain links TRBV28 to TRBJ1-5, with 7 bases fitting TRBD1. CDR1 is MDHEN and CDR2 is SYDVKM in the germline V gene. V lost 8 bases to trimming and J lost 4 bases; unmatched junction nucleotides: 14. The CDR3 extends over 16 amino acids. The CDR3 loop is CASSGGGGTANQPQHF. Written as DNA, the CDR3 is TGTGCCAGCTCCGGAGGGGGCGGGACGGCGAATCAGCCCCAGCATTTT.

Comments on this clone: A junction boundary mismatches the germline segment, possibly from a read error. The chain combines TRBV6-5 with TRBJ2-7; 10 nucleotides line up with TRBD1. The germline V gene has CDR1 MNHEY and CDR2 SVGAGI. This CDR3 comprises 14 residues. CDR3 residues: CASSYRDRGNELYF. The CDR3 bases are TGTGCCAGCAGTTACCGGGACAGGGGAAACGAGCTGTACTTC.

This clone was observed a handful of times. The chain combines TRBV28 with TRBJ1-2, with D possibly matching TRBD1 (6 bases). Trimming removed 6 bases from V and 4 bases from J, with 18 bases in between. Germline V gives CDR1 MDHEN, CDR2 SYDVKM. The CDR3 sequence is 15 residues long. The CDR3 region has the DNA TGTGCCAGCAGGTCAACCGGGACAAGAGCCTATGGCTACACCTTC. Amino acids: CASRSTGTRAYGYTF.

The chain recombines TRBV18 with TRBJ1-2, with 7 bases lining up with TRBD1. Looked up from germline, CDR1 is KGHSH and CDR2 is LQKENI. The CDR3 contains 15 residues. V shed 3 bases and J 4 bases; nucleotides not matched to a gene: 8. The CDR3 spells CASSPEGTASYGYTF. The CDR3 DNA reads as TGTGCCAGCTCACCGGAAGGGACAGCCTCCTATGGCTACACCTTC. The variable domain in full, completed from reference TRBV18 and TRBJ1-2, reads NAGVMQNPRHLVRRRGQEARLRCSPMKGHSHVYWYRQLPEEGLKFMVYLQKENIIDESGMPKERFSAEFPKEGPSILRIQQVVRGDSAAYFCASSPEGTASYGYTFGSGTRLTVV.